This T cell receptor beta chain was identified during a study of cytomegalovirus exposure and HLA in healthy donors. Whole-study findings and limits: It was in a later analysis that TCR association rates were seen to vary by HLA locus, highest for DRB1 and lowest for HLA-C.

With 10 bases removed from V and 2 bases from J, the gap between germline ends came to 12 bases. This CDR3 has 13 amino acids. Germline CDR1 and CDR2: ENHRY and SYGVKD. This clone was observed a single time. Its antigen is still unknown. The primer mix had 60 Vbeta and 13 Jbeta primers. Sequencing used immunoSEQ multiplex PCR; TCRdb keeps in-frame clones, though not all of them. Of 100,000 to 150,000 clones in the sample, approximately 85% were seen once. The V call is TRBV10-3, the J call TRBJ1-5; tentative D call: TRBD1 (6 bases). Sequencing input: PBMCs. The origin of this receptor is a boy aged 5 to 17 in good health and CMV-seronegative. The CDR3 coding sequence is TGTGCCACCCAGGACAGCGGCAATCAGCCCCAGCATTTT. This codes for CATQDSGNQPQHF.